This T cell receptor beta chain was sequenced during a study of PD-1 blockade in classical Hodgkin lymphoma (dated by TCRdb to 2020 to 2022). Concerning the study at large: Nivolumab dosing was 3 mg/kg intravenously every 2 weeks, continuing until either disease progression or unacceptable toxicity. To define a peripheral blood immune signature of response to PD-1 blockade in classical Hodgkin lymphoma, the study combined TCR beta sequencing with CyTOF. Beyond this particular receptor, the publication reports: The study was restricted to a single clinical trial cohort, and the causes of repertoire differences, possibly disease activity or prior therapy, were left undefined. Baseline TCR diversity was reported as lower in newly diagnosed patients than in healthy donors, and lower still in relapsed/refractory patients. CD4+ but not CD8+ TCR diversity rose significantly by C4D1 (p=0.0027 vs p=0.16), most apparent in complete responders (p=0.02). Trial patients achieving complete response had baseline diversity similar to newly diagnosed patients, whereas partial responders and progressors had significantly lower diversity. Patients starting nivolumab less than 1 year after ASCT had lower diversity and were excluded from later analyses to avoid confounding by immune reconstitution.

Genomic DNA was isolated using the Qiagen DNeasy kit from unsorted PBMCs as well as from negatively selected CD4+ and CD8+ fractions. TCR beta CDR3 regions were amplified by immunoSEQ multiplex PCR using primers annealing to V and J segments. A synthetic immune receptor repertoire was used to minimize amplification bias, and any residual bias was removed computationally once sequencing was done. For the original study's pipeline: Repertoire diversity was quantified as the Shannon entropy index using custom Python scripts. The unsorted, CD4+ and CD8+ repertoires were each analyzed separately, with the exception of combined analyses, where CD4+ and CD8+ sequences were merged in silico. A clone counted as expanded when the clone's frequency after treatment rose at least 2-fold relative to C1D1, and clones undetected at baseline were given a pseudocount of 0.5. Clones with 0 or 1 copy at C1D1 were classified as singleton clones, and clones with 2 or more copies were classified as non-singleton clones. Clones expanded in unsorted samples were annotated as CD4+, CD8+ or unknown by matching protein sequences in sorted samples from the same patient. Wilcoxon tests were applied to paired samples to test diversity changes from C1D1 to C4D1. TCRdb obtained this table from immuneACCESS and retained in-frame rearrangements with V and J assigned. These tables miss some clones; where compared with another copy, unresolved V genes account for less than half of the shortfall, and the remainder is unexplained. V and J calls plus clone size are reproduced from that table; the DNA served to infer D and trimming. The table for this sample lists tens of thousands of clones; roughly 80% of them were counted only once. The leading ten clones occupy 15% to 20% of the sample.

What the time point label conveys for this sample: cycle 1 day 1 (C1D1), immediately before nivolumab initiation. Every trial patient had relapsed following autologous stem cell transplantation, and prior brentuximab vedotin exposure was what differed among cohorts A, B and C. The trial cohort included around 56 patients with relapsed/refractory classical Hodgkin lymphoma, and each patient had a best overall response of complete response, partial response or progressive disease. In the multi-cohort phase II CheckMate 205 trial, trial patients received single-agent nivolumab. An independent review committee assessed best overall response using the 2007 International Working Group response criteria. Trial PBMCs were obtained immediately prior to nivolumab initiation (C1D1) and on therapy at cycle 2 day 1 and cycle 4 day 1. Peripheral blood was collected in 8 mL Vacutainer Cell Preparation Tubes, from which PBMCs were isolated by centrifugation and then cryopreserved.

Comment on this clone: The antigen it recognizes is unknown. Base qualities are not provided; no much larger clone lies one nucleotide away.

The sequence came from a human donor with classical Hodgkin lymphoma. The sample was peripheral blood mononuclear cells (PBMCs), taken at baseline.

The CDR3 in this case is CSVENREETQYF. The base sequence is TGCAGCGTTGAAAACAGGGAAGAGACCCAGTACTTC. The V gene is TRBV29-1 and the J gene is TRBJ2-5; perhaps TRBD1 is the D gene, with 6 bases matching. In the germline V gene, CDR1 corresponds to SQVTM and CDR2 to ANQGSEA. V gives up 2 bases and J gives up 3 bases, and the segment between their germline ends measures 7 bases. From cysteine to phenylalanine, the CDR3 is 12 amino acids long. Left in the record is the CDR3 DNA by itself, 36 bases read in frame from the first base.